This T cell receptor beta chain was obtained from a study of blood T cell repertoires in COVID-19. Overall study context: Acute-phase and convalescent COVID-19 samples originated in the United States, Italy and Spain.

Trimming pared 7 bases from V and 4 bases from J, leaving 8 bases between. The CDR3 spans 12 residues. The germline V gene encodes CDR1 MNHNY and CDR2 SVGAGI (reference sequence). As originally analysed: Nucleated cell counts were estimated from reference gene primer amplification. The protocol was immunoSEQ multiplex PCR, while the TCRdb copy is restricted to in-frame clones and leaves out a portion. That table is the source of V, J and clone size, and D and trimming were worked out from the DNA. The data show around 270,000 clones, about 85% seen once. This sequence joins TRBV6-6 and TRBJ1-5; the D gene is possibly TRBD1 (6 bases). Sequencing was done on a sample of peripheral blood. The TCR originated in a man aged 60 to 75 with acute or convalescent COVID-19. The CDR3 region is CASKGGNQPQHF. CDR3 coding DNA: TGTGCCAGCAAAGGGGGAAATCAGCCCCAGCATTTT.